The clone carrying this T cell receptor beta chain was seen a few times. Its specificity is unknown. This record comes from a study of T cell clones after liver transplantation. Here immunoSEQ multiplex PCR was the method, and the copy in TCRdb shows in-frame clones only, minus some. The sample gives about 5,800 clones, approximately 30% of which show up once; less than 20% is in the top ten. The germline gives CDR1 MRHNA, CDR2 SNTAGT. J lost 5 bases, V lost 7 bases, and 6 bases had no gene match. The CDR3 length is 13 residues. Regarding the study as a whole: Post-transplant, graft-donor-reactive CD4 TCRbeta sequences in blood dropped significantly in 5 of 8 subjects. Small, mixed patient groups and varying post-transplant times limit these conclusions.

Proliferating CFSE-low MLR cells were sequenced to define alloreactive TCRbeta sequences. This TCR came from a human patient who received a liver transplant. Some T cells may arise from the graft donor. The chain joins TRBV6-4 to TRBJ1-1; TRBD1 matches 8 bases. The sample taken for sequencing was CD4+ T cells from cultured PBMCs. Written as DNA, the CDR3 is TGTGCCAGCACTCAGGGGGCCTTTACTGAAGCTTTCTTT. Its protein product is CASTQGAFTEAFF.